This T cell receptor (beta chain) derives from a study of T cell repertoires in cytomegalovirus infection. Study-wide background: Public signatures in TCR beta pointed to CMV infection and matching HLA type.

TCRdb called the reads again in MiXCR, with one record for every CDR3 protein. The sample holds 250,000 to 300,000 distinct CDR3 sequences, under 25% seen once. Overall study results and limits: The ex vivo response showed dominance by HLA-C-restricted CMV-specific TCR beta clonotypes.

As for this clonotype: Its specificity is unknown.

Per the germline V gene, CDR1 is DFQATT and CDR2 is SNEGSKA (reference sequence). The CDR3 length is 15 residues. V trimming: 6 bases; J trimming: 0 bases; junction bases outside the gene matches: 8. The sequence was obtained from a human donor in good health (CMV status not recorded). Some clones in this sample may be carry-over from other donors' samples. The rearrangement uses TRBV20-1 and TRBJ2-3; 8 bases are shared with TRBD2. Sequenced here: cultured PBMCs, sampled from culture after CMV antigen stimulation. The CDR3 loop is CSAVRGGTSTDTQYF. The CDR3 DNA sequence: TGCAGTGCCGTCCGGGGGGGCACTAGCACAGATACGCAGTATTTT.